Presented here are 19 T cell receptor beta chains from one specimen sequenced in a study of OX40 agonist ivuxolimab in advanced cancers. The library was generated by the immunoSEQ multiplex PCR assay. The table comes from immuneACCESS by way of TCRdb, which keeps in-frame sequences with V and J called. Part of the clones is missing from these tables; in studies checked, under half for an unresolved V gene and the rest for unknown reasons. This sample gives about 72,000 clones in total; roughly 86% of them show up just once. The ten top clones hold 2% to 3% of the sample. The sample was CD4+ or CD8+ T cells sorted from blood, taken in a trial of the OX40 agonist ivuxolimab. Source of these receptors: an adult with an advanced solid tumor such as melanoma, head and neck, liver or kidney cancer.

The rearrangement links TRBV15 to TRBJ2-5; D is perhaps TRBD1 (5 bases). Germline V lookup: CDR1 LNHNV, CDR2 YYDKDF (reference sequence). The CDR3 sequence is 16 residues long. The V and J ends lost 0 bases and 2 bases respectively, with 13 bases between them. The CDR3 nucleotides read TGTGCCACCAGCAGAGATCCTGGGGCACCGCAAGAGACCCAGTACTTC. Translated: CATSRDPGAPQETQYF.

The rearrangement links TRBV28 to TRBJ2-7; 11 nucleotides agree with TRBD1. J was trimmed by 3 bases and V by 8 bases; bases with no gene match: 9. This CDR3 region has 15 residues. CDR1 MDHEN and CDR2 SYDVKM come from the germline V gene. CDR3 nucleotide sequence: TGTGCCAGCGAAGGTACCGGGACAGGGGGCTACGAGCAGTACTTC. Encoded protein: CASEGTGTGGYEQYF.

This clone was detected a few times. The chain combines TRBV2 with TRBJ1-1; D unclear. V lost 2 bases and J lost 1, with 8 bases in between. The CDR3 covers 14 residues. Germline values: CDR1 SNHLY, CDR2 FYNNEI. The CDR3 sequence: CASSESLANTEAFF. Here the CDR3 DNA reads TGTGCCAGCAGTGAATCCCTAGCGAACACTGAAGCTTTCTTT.

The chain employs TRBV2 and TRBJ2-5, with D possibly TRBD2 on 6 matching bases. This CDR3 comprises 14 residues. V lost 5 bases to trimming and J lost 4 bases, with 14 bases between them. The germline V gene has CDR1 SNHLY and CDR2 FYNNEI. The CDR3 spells CASSPVMGGETQYF. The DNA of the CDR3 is TGTGCCAGCAGTCCCGTGATGGGGGGAGAGACCCAGTACTTC.

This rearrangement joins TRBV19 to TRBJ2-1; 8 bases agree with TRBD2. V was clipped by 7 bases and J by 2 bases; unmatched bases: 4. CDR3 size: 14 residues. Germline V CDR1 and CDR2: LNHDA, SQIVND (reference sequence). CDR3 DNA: TGTGCCAGTACCATCGGGGGGGCCTACAATGAGCAGTTCTTC. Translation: CASTIGGAYNEQFF.

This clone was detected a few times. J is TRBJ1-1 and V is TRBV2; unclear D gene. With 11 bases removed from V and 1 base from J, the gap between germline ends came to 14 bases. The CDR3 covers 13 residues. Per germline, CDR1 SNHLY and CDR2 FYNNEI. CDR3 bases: TGTGCCGGACTGGTTCAGCCGAACACTGAAGCTTTCTTT. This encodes CAGLVQPNTEAFF. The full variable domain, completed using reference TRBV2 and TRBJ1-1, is EPEVTQTPSHQVTQMGQEVILRCVPISNHLYFYWYRQILGQKVEFLVSFYNNEISEKSEIFDDQFSVERPDGSNFTLKIRSTKLEDSAMYFCAGLVQPNTEAFFGQGTRLTVV.

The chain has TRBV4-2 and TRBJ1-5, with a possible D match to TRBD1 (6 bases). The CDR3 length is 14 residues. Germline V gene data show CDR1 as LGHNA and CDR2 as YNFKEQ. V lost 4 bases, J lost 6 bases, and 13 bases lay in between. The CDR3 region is CASSPGGLGQPQHF. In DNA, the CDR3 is TGTGCCAGCAGCCCCGGGGGGCTGGGTCAGCCCCAGCATTTT.

The CDR3 is CASSLNRYPDTQYF. DNA for the CDR3: TGTGCCAGCAGCTTGAACAGGTACCCTGATACGCAGTATTTT. The chain employs TRBV5-4 and TRBJ2-3, with a tentative D call TRBD1 (5 bases). Germline-derived CDR1 and CDR2 are SGHNT and YYREEE (reference sequence). V lost 1 base to trimming and J lost 6 bases, with 12 bases between them. This CDR3 spans 14 amino acids.

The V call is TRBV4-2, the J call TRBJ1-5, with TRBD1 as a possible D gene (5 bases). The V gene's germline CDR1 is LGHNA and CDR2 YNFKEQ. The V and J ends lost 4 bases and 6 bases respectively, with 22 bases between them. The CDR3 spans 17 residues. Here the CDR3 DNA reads TGTGCCAGCAGCCCGGGGTCGACGGACCAGGGTATTCAGCCCCAGCATTTT. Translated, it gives CASSPGSTDQGIQPQHF.

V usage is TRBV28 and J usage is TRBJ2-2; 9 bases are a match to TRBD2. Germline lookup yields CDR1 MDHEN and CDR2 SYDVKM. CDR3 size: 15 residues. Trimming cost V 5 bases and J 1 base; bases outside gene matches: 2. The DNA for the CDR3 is TGTGCCAGCAGTAGGACTAGCGAGAACACCGGGGAGCTGTTTTTT. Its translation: CASSRTSENTGELFF.

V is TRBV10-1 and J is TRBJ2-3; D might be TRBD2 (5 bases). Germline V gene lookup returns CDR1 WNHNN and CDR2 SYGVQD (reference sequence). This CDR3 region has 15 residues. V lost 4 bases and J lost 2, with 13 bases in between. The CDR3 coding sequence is TGCGCCAGCAGTGTGTTGGGAGATGACACAGATACGCAGTATTTT. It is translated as CASSVLGDDTDTQYF.

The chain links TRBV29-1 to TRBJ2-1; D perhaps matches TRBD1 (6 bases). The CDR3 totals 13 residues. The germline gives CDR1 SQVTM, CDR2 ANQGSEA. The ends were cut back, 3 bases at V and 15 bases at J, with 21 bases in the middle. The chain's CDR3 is CSVDAGTPNYRFF. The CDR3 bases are TGCAGCGTTGACGCCGGGACACCCAACTACAGGTTCTTC.

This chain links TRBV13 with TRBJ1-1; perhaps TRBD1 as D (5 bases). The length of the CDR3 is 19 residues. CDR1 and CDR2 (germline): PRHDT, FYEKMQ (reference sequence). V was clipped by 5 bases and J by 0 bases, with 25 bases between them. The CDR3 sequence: CASSLLGPNHERMNTEAFF. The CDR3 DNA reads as TGTGCCAGCAGCCTACTGGGACCGAACCACGAAAGGATGAACACTGAAGCTTTCTTT.

Here the CDR3 DNA reads TGTGCCAGCAGACTGGGGGGGACCGGGGAGCTGTTTTTT. This sequence encodes CASRLGGTGELFF. The chain links TRBV6-5 to TRBJ2-2; 7 bases line up with TRBD2. Germline V gene lookup returns CDR1 MNHEY and CDR2 SVGAGI. The CDR3 contains 13 residues. The junction had 3 bases not matched to a gene; V was cut back by 6 bases and J by 5 bases.

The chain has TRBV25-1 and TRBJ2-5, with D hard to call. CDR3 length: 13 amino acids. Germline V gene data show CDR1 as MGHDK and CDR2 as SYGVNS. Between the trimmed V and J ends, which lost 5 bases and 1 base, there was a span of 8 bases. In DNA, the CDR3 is TGTGCCAGCAGTTTCGCAGGCCAAGAGACCCAGTACTTC. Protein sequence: CASSFAGQETQYF. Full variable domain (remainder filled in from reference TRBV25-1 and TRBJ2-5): EADIYQTPRYLVIGTGKKITLECSQTMGHDKMYWYQQDPGMELHLIHYSYGVNSTEKGDLSSESTVSRIRTEHFPLTLESARPSHTSQYLCASSFAGQETQYFGPGTRLLVL.

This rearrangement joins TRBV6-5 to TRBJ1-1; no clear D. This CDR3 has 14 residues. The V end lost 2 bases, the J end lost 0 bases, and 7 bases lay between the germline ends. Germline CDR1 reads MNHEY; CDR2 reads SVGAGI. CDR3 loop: CASSYAEMNTEAFF. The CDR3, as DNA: TGTGCCAGCAGTTACGCAGAGATGAACACTGAAGCTTTCTTT.

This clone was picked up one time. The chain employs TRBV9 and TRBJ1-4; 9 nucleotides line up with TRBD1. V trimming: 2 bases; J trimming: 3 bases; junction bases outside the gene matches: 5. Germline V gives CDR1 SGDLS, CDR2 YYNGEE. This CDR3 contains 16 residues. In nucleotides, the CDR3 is TGTGCCAGCAGCGTGGGGACAGGGCTGGCTAATGAAAAACTGTTTTTT. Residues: CASSVGTGLANEKLFF.

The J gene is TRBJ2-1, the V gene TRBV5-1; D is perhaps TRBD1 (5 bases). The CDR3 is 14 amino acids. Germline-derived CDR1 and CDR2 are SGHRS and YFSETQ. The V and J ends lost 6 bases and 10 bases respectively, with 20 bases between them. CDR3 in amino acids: CASTFSGRDGEQFF. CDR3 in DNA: TGCGCCAGCACTTTCAGTGGCAGGGATGGGGAGCAGTTCTTC.

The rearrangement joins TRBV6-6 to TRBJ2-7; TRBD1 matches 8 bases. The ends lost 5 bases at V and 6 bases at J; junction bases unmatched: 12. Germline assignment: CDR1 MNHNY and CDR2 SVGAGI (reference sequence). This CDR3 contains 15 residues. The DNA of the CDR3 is TGTGCCAGCAGTCCGCAGGGGGCGCGAATCGGCGAGCAGTACTTC. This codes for CASSPQGARIGEQYF.